This T cell receptor (beta chain) stems from a study of CD8 T cells in Susac syndrome. Findings and caveats of the study: The CD4+ T cell repertoires from Susac syndrome exhibited no clonal expansion.

Germline CDR1 LNHDA, CDR2 SQIVND (reference sequence). This CDR3 contains 14 residues. The V end lost 6 bases, the J end lost 3 bases, and 11 bases lay between the germline ends. A quantity of about 0.5 to 1 ug RNA underwent reverse transcription using random hexamers. TCRdb re-analysed the immunoSEQ multiplex PCR reads in MiXCR, keeping a single row per CDR3 protein. The table lists some 190,000 distinct CDR3 sequences, approximately 94% of them singletons. A note on this clonotype: What it recognizes is unknown.

Sequenced input: CD4+ T cells from PBMCs. This TCR derives from a human donor with Susac syndrome. V and J are TRBV19 and TRBJ2-2; D ambiguous. CDR3 sequence: CASSLMEYTGELFF. CDR3 DNA: TGTGCCAGTAGCCTCATGGAGTACACCGGGGAGCTGTTTTTT.